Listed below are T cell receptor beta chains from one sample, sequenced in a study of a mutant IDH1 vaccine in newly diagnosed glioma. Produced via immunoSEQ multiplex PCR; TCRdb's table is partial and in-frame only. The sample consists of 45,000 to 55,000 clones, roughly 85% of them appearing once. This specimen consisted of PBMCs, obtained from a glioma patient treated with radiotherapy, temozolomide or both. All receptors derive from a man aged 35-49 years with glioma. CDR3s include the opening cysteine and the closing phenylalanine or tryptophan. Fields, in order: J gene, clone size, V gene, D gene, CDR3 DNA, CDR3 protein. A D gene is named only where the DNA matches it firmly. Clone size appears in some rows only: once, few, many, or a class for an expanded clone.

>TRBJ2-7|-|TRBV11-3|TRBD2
TGTGCCAGCAGCCCGGGAGGACGGGGAACTGCTAGGGAGCAGTACTTC
CASSPGGRGTAREQYF
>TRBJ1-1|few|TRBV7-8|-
TGTGCCAGCAGCTTAGTAGGCAGGGCGGCTTTCTTT
CASSLVGRAAFF
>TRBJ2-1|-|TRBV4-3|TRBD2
TGCGCCAGCAGCCAAGGGACTAGCGGATACAATGAGCAGTTCTTC
CASSQGTSGYNEQFF
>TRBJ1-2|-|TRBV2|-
TGTGCCAGCAGTGTTACAGGGCAGGGCTACACCTTC
CASSVTGQGYTF
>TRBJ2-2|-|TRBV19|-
TGTGCCAGTAGTGTGGCAGTCGGGCGGGAGCTGTTTTTT
CASSVAVGRELFF
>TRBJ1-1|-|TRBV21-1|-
TGTGCCAGCAGCGCACGGACAGGGGGCCGCGGAGGTGAAGCTTTCTTT
CASSARTGGRGGEAFF
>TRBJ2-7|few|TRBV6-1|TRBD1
TGTGCCTCCCGGCCTGGGACAGGGGGAGCCTACGAGCAGTACTTC
CASRPGTGGAYEQYF
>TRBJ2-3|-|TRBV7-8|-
TGTGCCAGCCGCTTGCGGGTTATCGCAGATACGCAGTATTTT
CASRLRVIADTQYF
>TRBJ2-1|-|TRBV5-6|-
TGTGCCAGCAGCAGGCGGAACTACAATGAGCAGTTCTTC
CASSRRNYNEQFF
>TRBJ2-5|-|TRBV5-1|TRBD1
TGCGCCAGCAGCTTTGGACAGGGATTAGAGACCCAGTACTTC
CASSFGQGLETQYF
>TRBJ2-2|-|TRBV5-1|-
TGCGCCAGCACCGTGGACAGCAGTAACACCGGGGAGCTGTTTTTT
CASTVDSSNTGELFF
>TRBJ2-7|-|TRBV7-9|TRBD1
TGTGCCAGCAGCTTCTGGACAGGGGTCGGCGAGCAGTACTTC
CASSFWTGVGEQYF
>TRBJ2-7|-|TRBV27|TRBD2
TGTGCCAGCAGTCGGGGAAGCGGGACCATCTACGAGCAGTACTTC
CASSRGSGTIYEQYF
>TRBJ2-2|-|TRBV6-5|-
TGTGCCAGCAGACGAGGGGCCGGGGAGCTGTTTTTT
CASRRGAGELFF
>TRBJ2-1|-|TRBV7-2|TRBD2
TGTGCCAGCAGCTATAGTCTAGCGGGTAAACCGAGCTCCTACAATGAGCAGTTCTTC
CASSYSLAGKPSSYNEQFF
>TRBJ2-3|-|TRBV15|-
TGTGCCACCAGCAGCAGGATGGATACGCAGTATTTT
CATSSRMDTQYF
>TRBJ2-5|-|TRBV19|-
TGTGCCAGTAGTATCCCTCGCCTAGAAGGAGAGACCCAGTACTTC
CASSIPRLEGETQYF
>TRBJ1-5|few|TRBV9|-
TGTGCCAGCAGCCCCGGGATTCAGGGCCTTTATAGCAATCAGCCCCAGCATTTT
CASSPGIQGLYSNQPQHF
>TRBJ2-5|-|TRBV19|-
TGTGCCAGTAGATTCCGGGAGCAAGAGACCCAGTACTTC
CASRFREQETQYF
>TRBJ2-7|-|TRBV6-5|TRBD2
TGTGCCAGCAGTTATCTAGCGGGGATCTACTACGAGCAGTACTTC
CASSYLAGIYYEQYF
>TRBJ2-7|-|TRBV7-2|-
TGTGCCAGCAGCTTGACCCAGGCTAGCGCCGAGCAGTACTTC
CASSLTQASAEQYF
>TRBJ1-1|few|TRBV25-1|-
TGTGCCAGCAGGTGGGAGGGAGGGAACACTGAAGCTTTCTTT
CASRWEGGNTEAFF
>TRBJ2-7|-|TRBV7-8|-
TGTGCCAGCAGCTTATACGGGAACCACGAGCAGTACTTC
CASSLYGNHEQYF
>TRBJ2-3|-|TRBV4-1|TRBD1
TGCGCCAGCAGCCCCGGGACAGGGGGCGCCTCAGATACGCAGTATTTT
CASSPGTGGASDTQYF
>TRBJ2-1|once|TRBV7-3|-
TGTGCCAGCAGCGCATCTGGAGGGCCCTACAATGAGCAGTTCTTC
CASSASGGPYNEQFF
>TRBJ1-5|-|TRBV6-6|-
TGTGCCAGCACTCCGAGGATCAATCAGCCCCAGCATTTT
CASTPRINQPQHF
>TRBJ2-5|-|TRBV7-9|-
TGTGCCAGCAGCTTGGAGGAAGAGACCCAGTACTTC
CASSLEEETQYF
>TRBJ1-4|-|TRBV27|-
TGTGCCAGCAGTCCGACGGGGCCTGGGGATGAAAAACTGTTTTTT
CASSPTGPGDEKLFF
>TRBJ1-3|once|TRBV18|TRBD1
TGTGCCAGCTCACCACCAGGGGGCAGAGGAAACACCATATATTTT
CASSPPGGRGNTIYF
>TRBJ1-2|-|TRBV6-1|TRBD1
TGTGCCAGCAGTGAAGTTGGACAGGGTCGAGGGTATGGCTACACCTTC
CASSEVGQGRGYGYTF
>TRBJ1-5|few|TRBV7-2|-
TGTGCCAGCAGCTTAGGATCGAGGACAAATCAGCCCCAGCATTTT
CASSLGSRTNQPQHF
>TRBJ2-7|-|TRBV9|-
TGTGCCAGCAGCGTAGTACCGGGAGCCTACGAGCAGTACTTC
CASSVVPGAYEQYF
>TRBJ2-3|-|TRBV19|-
TGTGCCAGTAGTTTCCGACGCGAAGATACGCAGTATTTT
CASSFRREDTQYF
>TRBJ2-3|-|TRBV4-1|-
TGCGCCAGCAGCCTAACCAAGGAGCTGTCAGATACGCAGTATTTT
CASSLTKELSDTQYF
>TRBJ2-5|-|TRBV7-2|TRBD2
TGTGCCAGCAGCCTAGAGGTCCTACTAGCGGGAAGACTAGAGACCCAGTACTTC
CASSLEVLLAGRLETQYF
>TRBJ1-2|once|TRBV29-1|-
TGCAGCGTTGAATACTATGTCACAGGCATTTACACCTTC
CSVEYYVTGIYTF
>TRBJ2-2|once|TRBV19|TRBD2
TGTGCCAGTAGGGGACTAGCGGCGAACACCGGGGAGCTGTTTTTT
CASRGLAANTGELFF
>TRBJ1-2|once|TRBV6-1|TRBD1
TGTGCCAGCTTACCGACAGGGGAGAGGTCCGGCTACACCTTC
CASLPTGERSGYTF
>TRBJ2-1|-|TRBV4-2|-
TGTGCCAGCAGCCAAGAGGGGGCTGGCTCCTACAATGAGCAGTTCTTC
CASSQEGAGSYNEQFF
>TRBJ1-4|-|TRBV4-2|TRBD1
TGTGCCAGCAGCCAAGACCGGGACAGGGCTTTT
CASSQDRDRAF
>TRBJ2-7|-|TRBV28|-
TGTGCCAGCAGTCTTCCTGAGGGGGAGCAGTACTTC
CASSLPEGEQYF
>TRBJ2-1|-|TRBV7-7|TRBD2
TGTGCTAGCAGCGCCACTAGCGGGAGGATCGATGAGCAGTTCTTC
CASSATSGRIDEQFF
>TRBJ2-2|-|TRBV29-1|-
TGCAGCGTTGAAAGGCAGGCGAACACCGGGGAGCTGTTTTTT
CSVERQANTGELFF
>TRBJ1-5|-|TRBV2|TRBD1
TGTGCCAGCAGACCTACAGGGGGAGGTCAGCCCCAGCATTTT
CASRPTGGGQPQHF
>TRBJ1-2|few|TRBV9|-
TGTGCCAGCAGCGTAGTATCAGCCGGCGGGAGGAATGGCTACACCTTC
CASSVVSAGGRNGYTF
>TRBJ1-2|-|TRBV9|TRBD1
TGTGCCAGCGAGGGACAGTTCTATGGCTACACCTTC
CASEGQFYGYTF
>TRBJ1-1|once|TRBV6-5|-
TGTGCCAGCAGTTCTCCCGGGTCCTCCATGAACACTGAAGCTTTCTTT
CASSSPGSSMNTEAFF
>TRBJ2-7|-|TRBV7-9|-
TGTGCCAGCAGCTTCCCCCTTCAGACGGAAATTTCCTACGAGCAGTACTTC
CASSFPLQTEISYEQYF
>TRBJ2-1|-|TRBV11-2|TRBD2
TGTGCCAGCAGCACTACGGGACTAGGCAATGAGCAGTTCTTC
CASSTTGLGNEQFF
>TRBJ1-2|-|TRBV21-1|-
TGTGCCAGCAGCAAACCTAGTGGACAGGGGGTACATGAGGCCCATGGCTACACCTTC
CASSKPSGQGVHEAHGYTF